Many counts were recorded for the clone carrying this T cell receptor (beta chain). Stable disease denoted Graves' hyperthyroidism without ophthalmopathy progression within 18 months. Diagnosis relied on clinical symptoms, serum thyroxine and TRAb, thyroid ultrasound and orbital computed tomography. Source material for PBMCs was more than 9.5 ml fresh peripheral blood. This entry is derived from a study of T cells in Graves' hyperthyroidism and ophthalmopathy. RNA transcripts gave rise to amplified TCR beta CDR3 regions. RT-PCR in the first round (using the HTBI primer set) targeted the TCR CDR3. TCRdb re-called the multiplex PCR reads with MiXCR, one entry per CDR3 protein. The profile shows about 350,000 distinct CDR3 sequences, approximately 15% of them singletons. The CDR3 length is 15 residues. V lost 0 bases to trimming and J lost 7 bases, with 12 bases between them.

This chain joins TRBV12-3 or TRBV12-4 and TRBJ2-2, with D uncertain. This TCR was sampled from a woman aged 30 to 39 with Graves' hyperthyroidism. The sample comprised blood. CDR3 coding DNA: TGTGCCAGCAGTTTAGCGGCGGAGCCACACGGGGAGCTGTTTTTT. The encoded protein is CASSLAAEPHGELFF.